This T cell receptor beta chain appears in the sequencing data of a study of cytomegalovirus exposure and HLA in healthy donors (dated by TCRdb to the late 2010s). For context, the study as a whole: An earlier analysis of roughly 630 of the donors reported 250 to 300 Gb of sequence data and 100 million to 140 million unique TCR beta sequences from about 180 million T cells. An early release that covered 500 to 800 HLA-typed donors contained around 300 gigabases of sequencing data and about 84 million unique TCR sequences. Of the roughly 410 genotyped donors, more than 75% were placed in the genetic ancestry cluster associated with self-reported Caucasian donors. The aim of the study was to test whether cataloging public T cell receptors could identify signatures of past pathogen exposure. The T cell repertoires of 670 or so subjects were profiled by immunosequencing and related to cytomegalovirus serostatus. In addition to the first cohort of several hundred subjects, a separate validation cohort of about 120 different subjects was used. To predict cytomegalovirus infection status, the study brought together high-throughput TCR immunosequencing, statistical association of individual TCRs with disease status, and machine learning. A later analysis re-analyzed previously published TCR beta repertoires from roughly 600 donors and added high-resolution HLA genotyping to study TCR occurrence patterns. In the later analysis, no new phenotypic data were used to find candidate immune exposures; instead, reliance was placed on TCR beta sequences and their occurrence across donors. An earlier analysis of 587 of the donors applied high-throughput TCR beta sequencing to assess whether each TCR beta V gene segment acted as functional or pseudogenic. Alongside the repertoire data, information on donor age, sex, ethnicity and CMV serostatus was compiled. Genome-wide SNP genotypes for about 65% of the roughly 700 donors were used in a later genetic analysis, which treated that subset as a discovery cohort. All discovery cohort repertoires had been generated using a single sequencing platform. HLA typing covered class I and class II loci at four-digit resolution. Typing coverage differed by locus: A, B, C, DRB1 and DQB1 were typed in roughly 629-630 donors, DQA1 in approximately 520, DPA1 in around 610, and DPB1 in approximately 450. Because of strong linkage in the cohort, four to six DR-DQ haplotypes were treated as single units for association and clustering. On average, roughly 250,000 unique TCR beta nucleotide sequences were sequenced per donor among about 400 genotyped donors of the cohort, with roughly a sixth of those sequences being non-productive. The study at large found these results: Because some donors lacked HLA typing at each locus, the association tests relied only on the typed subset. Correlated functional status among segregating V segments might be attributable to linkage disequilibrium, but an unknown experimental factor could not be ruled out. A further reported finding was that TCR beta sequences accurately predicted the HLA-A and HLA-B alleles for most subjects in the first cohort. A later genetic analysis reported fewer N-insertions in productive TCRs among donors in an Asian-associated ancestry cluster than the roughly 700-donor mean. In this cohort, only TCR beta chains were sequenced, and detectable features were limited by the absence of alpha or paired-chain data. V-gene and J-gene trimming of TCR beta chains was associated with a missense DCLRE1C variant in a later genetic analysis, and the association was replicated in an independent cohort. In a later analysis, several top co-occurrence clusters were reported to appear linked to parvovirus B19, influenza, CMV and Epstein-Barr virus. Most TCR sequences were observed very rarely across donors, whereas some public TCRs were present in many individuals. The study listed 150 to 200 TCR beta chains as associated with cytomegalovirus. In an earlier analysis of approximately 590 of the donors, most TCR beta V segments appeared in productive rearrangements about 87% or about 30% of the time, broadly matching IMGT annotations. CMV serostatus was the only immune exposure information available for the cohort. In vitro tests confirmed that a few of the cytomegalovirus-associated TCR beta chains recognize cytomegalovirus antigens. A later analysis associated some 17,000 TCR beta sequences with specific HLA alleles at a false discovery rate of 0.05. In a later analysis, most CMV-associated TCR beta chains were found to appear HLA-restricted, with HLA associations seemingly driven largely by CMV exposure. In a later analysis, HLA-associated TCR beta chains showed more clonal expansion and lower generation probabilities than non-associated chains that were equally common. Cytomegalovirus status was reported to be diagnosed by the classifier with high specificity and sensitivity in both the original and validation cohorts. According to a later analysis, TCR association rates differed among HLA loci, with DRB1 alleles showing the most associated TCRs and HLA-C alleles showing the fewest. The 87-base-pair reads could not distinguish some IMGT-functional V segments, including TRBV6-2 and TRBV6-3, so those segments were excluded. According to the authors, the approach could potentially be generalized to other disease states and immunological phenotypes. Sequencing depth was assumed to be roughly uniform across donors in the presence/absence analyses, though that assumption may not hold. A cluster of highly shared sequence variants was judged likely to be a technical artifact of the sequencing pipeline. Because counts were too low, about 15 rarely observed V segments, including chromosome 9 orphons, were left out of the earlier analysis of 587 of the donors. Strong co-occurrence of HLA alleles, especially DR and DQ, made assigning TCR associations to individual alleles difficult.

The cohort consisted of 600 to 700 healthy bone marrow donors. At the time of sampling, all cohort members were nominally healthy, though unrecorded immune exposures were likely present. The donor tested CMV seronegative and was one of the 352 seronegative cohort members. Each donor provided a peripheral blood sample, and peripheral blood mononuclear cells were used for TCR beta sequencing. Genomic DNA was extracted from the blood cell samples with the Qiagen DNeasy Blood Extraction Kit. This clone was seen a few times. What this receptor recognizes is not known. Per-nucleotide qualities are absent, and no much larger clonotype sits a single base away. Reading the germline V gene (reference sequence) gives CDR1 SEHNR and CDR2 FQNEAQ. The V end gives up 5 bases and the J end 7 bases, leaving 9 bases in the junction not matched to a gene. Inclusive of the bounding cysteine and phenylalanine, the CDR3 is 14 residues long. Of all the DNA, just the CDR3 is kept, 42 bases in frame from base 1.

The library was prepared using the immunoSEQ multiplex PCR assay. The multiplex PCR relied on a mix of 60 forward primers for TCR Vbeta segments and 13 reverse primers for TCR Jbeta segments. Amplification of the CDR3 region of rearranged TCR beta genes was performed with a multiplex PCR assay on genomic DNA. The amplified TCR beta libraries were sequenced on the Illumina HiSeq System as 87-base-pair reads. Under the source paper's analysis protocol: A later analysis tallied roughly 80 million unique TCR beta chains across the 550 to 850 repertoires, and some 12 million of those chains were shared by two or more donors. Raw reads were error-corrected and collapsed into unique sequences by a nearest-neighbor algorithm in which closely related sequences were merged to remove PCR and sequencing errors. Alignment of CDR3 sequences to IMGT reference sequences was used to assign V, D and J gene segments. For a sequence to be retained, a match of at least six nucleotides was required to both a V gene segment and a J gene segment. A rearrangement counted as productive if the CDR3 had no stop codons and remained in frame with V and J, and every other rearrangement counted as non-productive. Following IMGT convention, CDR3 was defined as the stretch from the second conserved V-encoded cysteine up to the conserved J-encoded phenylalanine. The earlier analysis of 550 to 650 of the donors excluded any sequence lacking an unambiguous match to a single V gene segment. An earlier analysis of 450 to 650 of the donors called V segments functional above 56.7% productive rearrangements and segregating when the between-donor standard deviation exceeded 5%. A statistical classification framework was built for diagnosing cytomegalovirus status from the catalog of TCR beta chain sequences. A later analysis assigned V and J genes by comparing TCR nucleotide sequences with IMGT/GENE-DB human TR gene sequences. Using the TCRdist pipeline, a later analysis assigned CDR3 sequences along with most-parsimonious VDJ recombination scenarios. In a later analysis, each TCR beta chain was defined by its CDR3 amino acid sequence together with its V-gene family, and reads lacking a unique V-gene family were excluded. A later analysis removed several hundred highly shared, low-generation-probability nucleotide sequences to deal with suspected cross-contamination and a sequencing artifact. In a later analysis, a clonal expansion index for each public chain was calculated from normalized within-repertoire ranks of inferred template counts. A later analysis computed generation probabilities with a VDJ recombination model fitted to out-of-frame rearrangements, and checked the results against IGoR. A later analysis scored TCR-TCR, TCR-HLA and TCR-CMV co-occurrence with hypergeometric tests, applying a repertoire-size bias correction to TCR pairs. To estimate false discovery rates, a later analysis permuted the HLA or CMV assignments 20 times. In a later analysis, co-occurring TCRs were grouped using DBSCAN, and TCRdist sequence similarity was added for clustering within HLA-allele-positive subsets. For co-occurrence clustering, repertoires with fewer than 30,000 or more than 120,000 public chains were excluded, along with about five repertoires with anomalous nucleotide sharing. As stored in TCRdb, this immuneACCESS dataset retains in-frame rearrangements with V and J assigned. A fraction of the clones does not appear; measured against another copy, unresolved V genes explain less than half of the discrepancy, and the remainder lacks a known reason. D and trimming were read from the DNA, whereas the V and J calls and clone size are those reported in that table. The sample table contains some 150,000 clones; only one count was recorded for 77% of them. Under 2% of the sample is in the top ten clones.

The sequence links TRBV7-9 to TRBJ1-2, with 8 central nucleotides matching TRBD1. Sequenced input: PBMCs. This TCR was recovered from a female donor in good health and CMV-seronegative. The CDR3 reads CASSLTTGVGGYTF. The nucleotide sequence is TGTGCCAGCAGCCTCACGACAGGGGTTGGTGGCTACACCTTC.